This record looks at one T cell receptor beta chain sequence and its context. What it binds is not known. A J-beta primer mix and a sample-barcoded 5' primer were used in a second PCR of roughly 6 to 12 cycles. TCRdb passed the 5' RACE reads through MiXCR, listing each CDR3 protein once. The table has over 1.5 million distinct CDR3 sequences, about 50% seen once; the top ten hold 2.1%. This sample is part of a study of blood T cells in healthy people across ages. The study's findings and limits: Roughly linearly, TCR beta diversity per million T cells fell as age increased. Reliance upon unsorted PBMCs precluded definitive naive versus antigen-experienced comparison.

V was clipped by 8 bases and J by 1 base, with 9 bases between them. The length of the CDR3 is 12 residues. The germline CDR1 and CDR2 sequences are SGDLS and YYNGEE. The sequence derives from a woman between 40 and 55 years old in good health. The chain employs TRBV9 and TRBJ1-1, with D unresolved. The sample taken for sequencing was blood. The CDR3 bases are TGTGCCAGGGGCGTTCCGAACACTGAAGCTTTCTTT. This translates into CARGVPNTEAFF.